One and the same sample provided the 13 T cell receptor beta chains below, sequenced in a study of T cells in Graves' hyperthyroidism and ophthalmopathy. TCR beta CDR3 sequences were amplified from RNA transcripts. HTBI primers were the set used in a first-round RT-PCR of the TCR CDR3. TCRdb ran MiXCR on the multiplex PCR reads and lists one entry per CDR3 protein. Here the sample spans around 490,000 distinct CDR3 sequences, roughly 21% being singletons. Sequenced sample: blood. These receptors originate from a man in his forties or fifties with Graves' ophthalmopathy.

The chain employs TRBV18 and TRBJ1-6; TRBD1 agrees at 7 bases. V shed 3 bases and J 13 bases; nucleotides not matched to a gene: 12. This CDR3 is built from 15 residues. CDR1 and CDR2 (germline): KGHSH, LQKENI. CDR3 protein: CASSPTGTAERPLHF. The CDR3 DNA sequence: TGTGCCAGCTCACCGACCGGGACAGCCGAAAGGCCCCTCCACTTT.

This clonotype was observed at least ten times. V and J are TRBV20-1 and TRBJ2-2; 11 bases fit TRBD2. J gave up 7 bases and V 4 bases, and 5 bases lay outside the gene matches. This CDR3 has 14 amino acids. Germline assignment: CDR1 DFQATT and CDR2 SNEGSKA (reference sequence). CDR3 region: CSAIAGGPSGELFF. CDR3 DNA sequence: TGCAGTGCTATAGCGGGGGGGCCCAGCGGGGAGCTGTTTTTT.

This clonotype was found many times. The genes are TRBV28 and TRBJ2-1; D is perhaps TRBD1 (6 bases). The CDR3 covers 14 residues. The V and J ends lost 5 bases and 6 bases respectively, with 14 bases between them. In germline, CDR1 is MDHEN, CDR2 SYDVKM. CDR3 nucleotide sequence: TGTGCCAGCAGTCCCCGGCTAGGGGGCAATGAGCAGTTCTTC. Amino acids: CASSPRLGGNEQFF.

As for this clonotype: The junction departs from germline at one end; a sequencing error may be responsible. V usage is TRBV2 and J usage is TRBJ2-3, with 9 nucleotides matching TRBD2. The CDR3 is 15 amino acids. The V gene's germline CDR1 is SNHLY and CDR2 FYNNEI. DNA for the CDR3: TGTGTCAGCAGGGAACGGGGACTAGCATCAGATACGCAGTATTTT. Translating gives CVSRERGLASDTQYF.

Comment on this clonotype: A read error is possible here, since a much larger clone lies one base away. V gene TRBV3-1 combines with J gene TRBJ2-7; the match to TRBD2 covers 10 bases. The germline V gene has CDR1 LGHDT and CDR2 YNNKEL (reference sequence). V trimming: 0 bases; J trimming: 9 bases; junction bases outside the gene matches: 11. The CDR3 sequence is 16 residues long. CDR3 DNA: TGTGCCAGCAGCCAAGATTGGGCTAGCGGGGGCCACGGGCAGTACTTC. This sequence encodes CASSQDWASGGHGQYF.

The chain links TRBV11-3 to TRBJ1-2; D perhaps matches TRBD1 (5 bases). Germline values: CDR1 SGHNT, CDR2 YENEEA. The CDR3 is made up of 14 amino acids. Trimming removed 1 base at V and 7 bases at J, with 13 bases between. Written as DNA, the CDR3 is TGTGCCAGCAGCTTAGGTGGTGGGGCAAGTGGCTACACCTTC. It is translated as CASSLGGGASGYTF.

This chain connects TRBV5-1 to TRBJ2-7; 8 bases fit TRBD1. This CDR3 comprises 15 residues. CDR1 is SGHRS and CDR2 is YFSETQ in the germline V gene. With V trimmed by 4 bases and J by 1 base, 7 bases remained unmatched. The CDR3, as DNA: TGCGCCAGCAGCGGGGGACAGGTTCAGTCCTACGAGCAGTACTTC. It specifies CASSGGQVQSYEQYF.

This chain links TRBV6-9 with TRBJ1-3; D remains ambiguous. V was trimmed by 3 bases and J by 0 bases, leaving 9 bases between them. The CDR3 length is 15 residues. Per germline, CDR1 MNHGY and CDR2 SVAAGI. CDR3 DNA sequence: TGTGCCAGCAGTTACGGGCCCTCCTCTGGAAACACCATATATTTT. Translated, it gives CASSYGPSSGNTIYF.

The CDR3 spells CASGLADRGNGGNTEAFF. As DNA, the CDR3 is TGTGCTAGTGGTTTGGCGGACAGGGGGAACGGGGGGAACACTGAAGCTTTCTTT. V gene TRBV12-5 combines with J gene TRBJ1-1; 10 nucleotides align to TRBD1. Trimming took 1 base from V and 1 from J; bases not matched to a gene: 9. The CDR3 extends over 18 amino acids. From germline, CDR1 is LGHNT and CDR2 FRNRAP.

The chain links TRBV6-4 to TRBJ1-2, with D maybe TRBD1 (6 bases). Germline loops: CDR1 MRHNA, CDR2 SNTAGT. Trimming cost V 3 bases and J 4 bases, with 18 bases left between them. This CDR3 contains 16 residues. DNA of the CDR3: TGTGCCAGCAGTGATAACCCTGAGGGGGAAGCCTATGGCTACACCTTC. Translating gives CASSDNPEGEAYGYTF.

Many counts were recorded for this clonotype. J is TRBJ2-7 and V is TRBV7-2; D remains unclear. V gave up 3 bases and J gave up 3 bases, with 12 bases separating them. The CDR3 contains 14 residues. Germline CDR1 and CDR2: SGHTA and FQGNSA. DNA of the CDR3: TGTGCCAGCAGCTTTCCTTACTCGTACTACGAGCAGTACTTC. This gives the protein CASSFPYSYYEQYF.

This clonotype showed up many times. This chain connects TRBV30 to TRBJ2-2, with D unresolved. Germline V gene lookup returns CDR1 GTSNPN and CDR2 SVGIG (reference sequence). V lost 0 bases and J 1 base, leaving 12 bases between the germline ends. The length of the CDR3 is 16 residues. The CDR3 bases are TGTGCCTGGAGTGTAAGAAGTACGGGGAACACCGGGGAGCTGTTTTTT. Its translation is CAWSVRSTGNTGELFF.

Ten or more counts support this clonotype. The chain uses TRBV6-5 and TRBJ1-2; weak D call: TRBD1 (6 bases). CDR1 is MNHEY, CDR2 SVGAGI, per germline. V was clipped by 2 bases and J by 2 bases, with 6 bases between them. This CDR3 has 13 amino acids. CDR3 sequence: CASSYTGNYGYTF. Here the CDR3 DNA reads TGTGCCAGCAGTTACACAGGGAACTATGGCTACACCTTC.